The next 8 T cell receptor beta chains were all read from a single sample in a study of early T cells in non-severe SARS-CoV-2 infection. From the 5' RACE reads, TCRdb called clonotypes with MiXCR, one entry per CDR3 protein. The sample lists more than 60,000 distinct CDR3 sequences, over 4.5% occurring once. The sample was whole blood. All receptors derive from an adult who was a healthcare worker with PCR-confirmed SARS-CoV-2 infection or an uninfected control (not recorded which).

This clonotype was observed many times. This rearrangement joins TRBV6-1 to TRBJ2-3; a weak D match, TRBD2 (6 bases). CDR1 is MNHNS, CDR2 SASEGT, per germline. V dropped 11 bases and J dropped 6 bases, with 12 bases sitting between them. This CDR3 comprises 11 residues. CDR3 in amino acids: CAARGGDTQYF. The CDR3 DNA is TGTGCCGCGCGGGGAGGTGATACGCAGTATTTT.

In its sample, this clonotype was seen many times. The CDR3 bases are TGTGCCAGCAGCGTAGACGGAACTAATCAGCCCCAGCATTTT. The encoded protein is CASSVDGTNQPQHF. This chain links TRBV9 with TRBJ1-5; D is ambiguous. This CDR3 comprises 14 residues. CDR1 and CDR2 (germline): SGDLS, YYNGEE. The germline V and J ends were trimmed by 0 bases and 4 bases, with 8 bases remaining between them.

This clonotype appeared many times. The chain uses TRBV9 and TRBJ2-3, with 11 nucleotides matching TRBD2. The V gene's germline CDR1 is SGDLS and CDR2 YYNGEE. The CDR3 extends over 17 amino acids. J was trimmed by 3 bases and V by 2 bases; bases with no gene match: 8. CDR3 coding DNA: TGTGCCAGCAGCGTGACTGGGGGGACTAGCGGAACAGATACGCAGTATTTT. Protein product: CASSVTGGTSGTDTQYF. Full variable domain (missing parts from reference TRBV9 and TRBJ2-3): DSGVTQTPKHLITATGQRVTLRCSPRSGDLSVYWYQQSLDQGLQFLIQYYNGEERAKGNILERFSAQQFPDLHSELNLSSLELGDSALYFCASSVTGGTSGTDTQYFGPGTRLTVL.

This clonotype was counted many times. J is TRBJ2-4 and V is TRBV10-1, with 7 positions matching TRBD1. CDR3 size: 12 residues. Looked up from germline, CDR1 is WNHNN and CDR2 is SYGVQD (reference sequence). J was trimmed by 16 bases and V by 6 bases; bases with no gene match: 12. Written as DNA, the CDR3 is TGCGCCAGCAGCTCCGACAGGGCCGGGCTCTACTTC. It yields the protein CASSSDRAGLYF.

In this sample, this clonotype turned up many times. The chain joins TRBV20-1 to TRBJ1-1; TRBD1 matches 7 bases. The CDR3 extends over 13 amino acids. V dropped 4 bases and J dropped 4; count of bases not matched to a gene: 6. Germline assignment: CDR1 DFQATT and CDR2 SNEGSKA (reference sequence). The CDR3 loop is CSATIRGITEAFF. The CDR3 coding sequence is TGCAGTGCTACTATCAGGGGGATCACTGAAGCTTTCTTT.

This chain connects TRBV3-1 to TRBJ1-6; no clear D. There are 13 residues in the CDR3. The V gene lost 11 bases and the J gene lost 10 bases, with 18 bases spanning the gap. Germline lookup yields CDR1 LGHDT and CDR2 YNNKEL (reference sequence). The chain's CDR3 is CASKGTTESPLHF. CDR3 sequence (DNA): TGTGCCTCAAAGGGAACGACGGAATCACCCCTCCACTTT.

This clonotype was recorded at least ten times. The chain joins TRBV30 to TRBJ1-3, with D unresolved. Trimming stripped 1 base from V and 4 bases from J, with 8 bases between. There are 13 residues in the CDR3. Per the germline V gene, CDR1 is GTSNPN and CDR2 is SVGIG (reference sequence). CDR3 loop: CAWSAASGNTIYF. The CDR3 region has the DNA TGTGCCTGGAGTGCGGCATCCGGAAACACCATATATTTT.

Many counts were recorded for this clonotype. The genes are TRBV7-9 and TRBJ1-1, with 7 bases fitting TRBD1. The V segment lost 2 bases and the J segment 8 bases; nucleotides outside the gene matches: 11. The CDR3 contains 15 residues. CDR1 and CDR2 from the germline V gene are SEHNR and FQNEAQ (reference sequence). DNA of the CDR3: TGTGCCAGCAGCTTACTACCTACCGGGACAGAGGAAGCTTTCTTT. It codes for CASSLLPTGTEEAFF.